The sequence of this T cell receptor beta chain was determined in a study of OX40 agonist ivuxolimab in advanced cancers. Overall study context: The dose-escalation cohort was about 83% male, with a mean age of approximately 62 years, ranging about 23 to 79.

A history of autoimmune disease or systemic immunosuppression excluded patients. Peripheral blood came from all dose cohorts at three timepoints. The CDR3 runs to 12 residues. Here immunoSEQ multiplex PCR was the method, and the copy in TCRdb shows in-frame clones only, minus some. The sample contains 89,000 or so clones, less than 95% of which appear only once. The source material was CD4+ or CD8+ T cells sorted from blood, sampled in a trial of the OX40 agonist ivuxolimab. V is TRBV21-1 and J is TRBJ2-7; the table's D call, TRBD1, has no DNA check behind it. TRBV21-1 is a listed pseudogene. This TCR was sampled from an adult with an advanced solid tumor such as melanoma, head and neck, liver or kidney cancer. In nucleotides, the CDR3 is TGTGCCAGCAGCAAAGGGGCCTACGAGCAGTACGTC. It encodes CASSKGAYEQYV.